This T cell receptor (beta chain) originates from a study of metastatic and nonmetastatic thyroid tumors. Study summary: Blood and tumor or nodule tissue repertoires from malignant and benign thyroid patients were compared.

This CDR3 region has 16 residues. Germline V lookup: CDR1 SGHNT, CDR2 YENEEA. Patients were all untreated before their thyroid surgery. Study conclusions and caveats: As reported, TCR beta diversity in blood and tumor was significantly higher in malignant thyroid tumors than in benign nodules.

The authors' processing: Using the CDR3 differences seen across clinicopathological groups, the authors built a distant-metastasis classifier for papillary thyroid cancer, which was meant to discriminate distant-metastatic patients. TCRdb redid the clone calls on the PCR reads using MiXCR. The V and J calls, along with clone size, are taken from TCRdb and not from the paper's own processing. The table has approximately 70,000 clones, just over 4% seen once. This clone has only a few counts. Its specificity is not known. Sequence at one end of the junction differs from germline and may be a read error.

The origin of this receptor is a female donor with papillary thyroid cancer or a benign thyroid nodule (not recorded which). Some clones in this sample may be carry-over from other donors' samples. This rearrangement joins TRBV11-3 to TRBJ2-3; D unresolved. The sequenced material came from blood. The DNA for the CDR3 is TGTGCCAGCAGCGCGAGCGTGAGCTTCGGCACATATACGCAGTATTTT. Translated: CASSASVSFGTYTQYF. The full variable domain, completed using reference TRBV11-3 and TRBJ2-3, is EAGVVQSPRYKIIEKKQPVAFWCNPISGHNTLYWYLQNLGQGPELLIRYENEEAVDDSQLPKDRFSAERLKGVDSTLKIQPAELGDSAVYLCASSASVSFGTYTQYFGPGTRLTVL.